Sequencing of this TCR beta chain was carried out in a study of blood T cell repertoires in COVID-19. At the level of the study: Samples taken during acute and convalescent COVID-19 were collected in the United States, Italy and Spain. T cells, B-cell-depleted T cells, or PBMCs supplied cDNA or gDNA.

TCRdb keeps only in-frame clones here, not all; method: immunoSEQ multiplex PCR. The sample has around 160,000 clones, 85% seen once. Germline-derived CDR1 and CDR2 are SGHRS and YFSETQ. With 0 bases removed from V and 7 bases from J, the gap between germline ends came to 14 bases. CDR3 length: 14 residues. The sequence was collected from a middle-aged woman with active or convalescent COVID-19. The sequenced material came from peripheral blood. The chain couples TRBV5-1 to TRBJ2-7; tentative D call: TRBD1 (6 bases). DNA for the CDR3: TGCGCCAGCAGCTTGGTTACGACAGGCCTGGAGCAGTACTTC. It encodes CASSLVTTGLEQYF.